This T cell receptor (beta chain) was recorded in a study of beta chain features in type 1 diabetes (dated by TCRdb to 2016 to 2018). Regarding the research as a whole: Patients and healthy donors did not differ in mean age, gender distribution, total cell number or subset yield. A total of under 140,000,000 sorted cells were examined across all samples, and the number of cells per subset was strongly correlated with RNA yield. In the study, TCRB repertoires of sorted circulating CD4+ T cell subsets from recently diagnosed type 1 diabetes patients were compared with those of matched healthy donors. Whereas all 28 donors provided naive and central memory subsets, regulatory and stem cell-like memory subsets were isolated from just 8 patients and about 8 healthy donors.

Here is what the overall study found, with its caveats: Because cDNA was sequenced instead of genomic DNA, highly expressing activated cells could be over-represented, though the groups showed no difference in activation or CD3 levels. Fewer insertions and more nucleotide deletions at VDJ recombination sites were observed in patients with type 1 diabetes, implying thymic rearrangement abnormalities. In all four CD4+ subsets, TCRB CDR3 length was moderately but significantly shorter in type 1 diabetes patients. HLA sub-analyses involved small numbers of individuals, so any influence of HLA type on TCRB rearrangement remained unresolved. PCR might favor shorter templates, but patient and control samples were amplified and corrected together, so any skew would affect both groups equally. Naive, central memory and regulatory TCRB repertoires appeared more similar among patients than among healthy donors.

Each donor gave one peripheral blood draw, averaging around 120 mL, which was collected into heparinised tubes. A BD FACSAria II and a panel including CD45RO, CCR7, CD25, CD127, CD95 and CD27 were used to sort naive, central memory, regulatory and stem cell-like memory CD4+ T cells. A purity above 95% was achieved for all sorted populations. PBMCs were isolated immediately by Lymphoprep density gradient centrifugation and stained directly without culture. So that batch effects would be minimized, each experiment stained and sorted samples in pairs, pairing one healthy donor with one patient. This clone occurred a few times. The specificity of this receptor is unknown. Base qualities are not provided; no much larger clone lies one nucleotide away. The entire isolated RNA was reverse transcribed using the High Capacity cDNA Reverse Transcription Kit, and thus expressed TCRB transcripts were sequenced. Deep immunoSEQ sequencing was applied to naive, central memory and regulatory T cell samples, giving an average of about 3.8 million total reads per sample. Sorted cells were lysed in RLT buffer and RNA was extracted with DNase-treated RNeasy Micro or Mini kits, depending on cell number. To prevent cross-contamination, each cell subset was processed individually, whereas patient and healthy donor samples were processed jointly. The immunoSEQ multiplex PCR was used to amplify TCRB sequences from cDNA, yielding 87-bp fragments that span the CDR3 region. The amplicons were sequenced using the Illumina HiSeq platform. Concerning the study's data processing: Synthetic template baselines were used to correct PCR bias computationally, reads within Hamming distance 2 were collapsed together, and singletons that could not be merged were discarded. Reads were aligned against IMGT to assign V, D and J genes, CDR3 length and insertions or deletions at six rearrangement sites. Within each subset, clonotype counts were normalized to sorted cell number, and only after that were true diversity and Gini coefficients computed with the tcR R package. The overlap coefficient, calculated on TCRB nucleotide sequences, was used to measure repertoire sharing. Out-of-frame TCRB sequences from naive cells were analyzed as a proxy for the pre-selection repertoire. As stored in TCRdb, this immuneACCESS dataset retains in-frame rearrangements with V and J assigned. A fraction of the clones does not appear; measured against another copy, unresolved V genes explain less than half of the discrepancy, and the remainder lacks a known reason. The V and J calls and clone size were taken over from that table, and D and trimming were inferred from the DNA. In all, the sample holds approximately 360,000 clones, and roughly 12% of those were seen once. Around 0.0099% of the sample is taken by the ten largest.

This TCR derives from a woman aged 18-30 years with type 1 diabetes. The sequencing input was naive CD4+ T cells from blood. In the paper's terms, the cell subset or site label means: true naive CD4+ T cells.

The CDR3 sequence is CASSQGLDNEQFF. DNA sequence: TGCGCCAGCAGCCAAGGACTCGACAATGAGCAGTTCTTC. The chain couples TRBV4-3 to TRBJ2-1, with the D gene not confidently named. V is shortened by 1 base, J by 5 bases, and the region joining them spans 6 bases. The germline V gene supplies CDR1 LGHNA and CDR2 YSLEER. Taken from cysteine to phenylalanine, the CDR3 has 13 residues. The retained sequence is limited to the CDR3, 39 bases, with the frame set at the first base.